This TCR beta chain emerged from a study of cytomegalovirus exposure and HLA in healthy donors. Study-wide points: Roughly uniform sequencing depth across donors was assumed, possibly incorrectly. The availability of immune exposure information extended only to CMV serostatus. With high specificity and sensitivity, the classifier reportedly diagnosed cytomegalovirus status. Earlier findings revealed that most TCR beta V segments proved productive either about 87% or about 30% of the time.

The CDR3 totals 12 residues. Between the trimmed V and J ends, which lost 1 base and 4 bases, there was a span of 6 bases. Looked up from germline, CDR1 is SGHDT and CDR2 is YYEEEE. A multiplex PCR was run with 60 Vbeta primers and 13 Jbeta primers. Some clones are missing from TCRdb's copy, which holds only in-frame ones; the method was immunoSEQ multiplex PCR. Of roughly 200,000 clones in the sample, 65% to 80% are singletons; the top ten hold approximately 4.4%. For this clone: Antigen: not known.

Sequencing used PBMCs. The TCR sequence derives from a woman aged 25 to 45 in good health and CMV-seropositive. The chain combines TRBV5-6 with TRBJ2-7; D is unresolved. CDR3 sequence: CASSLNQYEQYF. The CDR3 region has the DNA TGTGCCAGCAGCTTGAACCAGTACGAGCAGTACTTC.